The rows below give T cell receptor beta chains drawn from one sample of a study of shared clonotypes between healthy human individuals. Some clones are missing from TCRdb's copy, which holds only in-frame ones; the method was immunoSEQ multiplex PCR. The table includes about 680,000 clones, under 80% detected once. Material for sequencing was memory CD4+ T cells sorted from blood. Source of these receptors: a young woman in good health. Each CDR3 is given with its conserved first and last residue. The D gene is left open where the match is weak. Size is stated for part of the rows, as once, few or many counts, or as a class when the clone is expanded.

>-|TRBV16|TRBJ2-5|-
TGTGCCAGCAGCCAATCGATTACAGAAGAGACCCAGTACTTC
CASSQSITEETQYF
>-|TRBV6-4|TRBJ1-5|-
TGTGCCAGCAGTGACTCCCACGCCCGCAATCAGCCCCAGCATTTT
CASSDSHARNQPQHF
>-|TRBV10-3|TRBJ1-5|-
TGTGCCATCAGTGAGGCAGGGACCGACCCCCAGCATTTT
CAISEAGTDPQHF
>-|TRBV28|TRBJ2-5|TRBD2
TGTGCCAGCAGTCCGGGACTAGCGGGAGTTATTGAGACCCAGTACTTC
CASSPGLAGVIETQYF
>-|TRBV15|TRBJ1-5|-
TGTGCCACCAGCAGAAAACCGACCGACGGTGGGGATAGCAATCAGCCCCAGCATTTT
CATSRKPTDGGDSNQPQHF
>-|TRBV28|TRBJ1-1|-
TGTGCCAGCAGCCCTGCCACCGCGCGGGCCACTGAAGCTTTCTTT
CASSPATARATEAFF
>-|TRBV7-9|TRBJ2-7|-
TGTGCCAGCAGCCCGCTATACGAGCAGTACTTC
CASSPLYEQYF
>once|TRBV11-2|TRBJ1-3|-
TGTGCCAGCAGCTTTACCTTCGAGGTGGGAAACACCATATATTTT
CASSFTFEVGNTIYF
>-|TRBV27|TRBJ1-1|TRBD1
TGTGCCAGCAGTCATATACAGGGGATGAACACTGAAGCTTTCTTT
CASSHIQGMNTEAFF
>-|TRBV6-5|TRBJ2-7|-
TGTGTCAGCAGCAGGGACCACTCGGGGGAGCAGTACTTC
CVSSRDHSGEQYF
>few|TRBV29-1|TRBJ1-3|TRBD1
TGCAGCGTCTCAGGGGGGTCCTCTGGAAACACCATATATTTT
CSVSGGSSGNTIYF
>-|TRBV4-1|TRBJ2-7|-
TGCGCCAGCAGCCAAGAACTGGCGCAGGGAGGCTACGAGCAGTACTTC
CASSQELAQGGYEQYF
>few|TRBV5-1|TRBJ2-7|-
TGCGCCAGCAGCTTGGCCCTTAGGTTAGGGGGGGCCTACGAGCAGTACTTC
CASSLALRLGGAYEQYF
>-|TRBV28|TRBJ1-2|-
TGTGCCAGCAGCCGTACGTCGGCCAACTATGGCTACACCTTC
CASSRTSANYGYTF
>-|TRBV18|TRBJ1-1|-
TGTGCCAGCTGCGGAATTCTGAACACTGAAGCTTTCTTT
CASCGILNTEAFF
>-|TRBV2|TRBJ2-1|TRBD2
TGTGCCAGCATTAGGGGACTAGCGGGAGTCTCCTACAATGAGCAGTTCTTC
CASIRGLAGVSYNEQFF
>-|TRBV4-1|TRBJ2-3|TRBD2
TGCGCCAGCAGCCGAGGACTAGCGGGTGAAAGCACAGATACGCAGTATTTT
CASSRGLAGESTDTQYF
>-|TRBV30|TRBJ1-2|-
TGTGCCTGGAGTGACAGGGACGGCTACACCTTC
CAWSDRDGYTF
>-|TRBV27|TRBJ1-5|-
TGTGCCAGCAGTTCCCGGGGAAATCAGCCCCAGCATTTT
CASSSRGNQPQHF
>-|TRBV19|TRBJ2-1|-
TGTGCCAGCTCGGACAACGGGAGACGTCCCTACAATGAGCAGTTCTTC
CASSDNGRRPYNEQFF
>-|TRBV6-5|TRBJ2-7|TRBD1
TGTGCCAGCAGTAGGGACAGGGTTGGCGAGCAGTACTTC
CASSRDRVGEQYF
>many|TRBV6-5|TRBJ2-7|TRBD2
TGTGCCAGCAGTGCACCGGGACTAGCGACCTACGAGCAGTACTTC
CASSAPGLATYEQYF
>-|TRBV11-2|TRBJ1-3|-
TGTGCCAGCAGATTAGGGGCTGGAAACACCATATATTTT
CASRLGAGNTIYF